Below, 24 T cell receptor beta chains from the same sample are listed, as sequenced in a study of T cell repertoires and HLA-DP antigens (dated by TCRdb to between 2017 and 2018). These receptors have no known antigen. The library was made by the immunoSEQ multiplex PCR assay. TCRdb obtained this table from immuneACCESS and retained in-frame rearrangements with V and J assigned. These tables miss some clones; where compared with another copy, unresolved V genes account for less than half of the shortfall, and the remainder is unexplained. In all, the sample holds about 89,000 clones, and approximately 89% of those were seen once. The ten top clones hold about 1.5% of the sample. Sequenced: CD4+ T cells from PBMCs. These receptors originate from a man aged 45-65 years in good health and CMV-seronegative.

The rearrangement joins TRBV6-1 to TRBJ1-1; D gene uncertain. V shed 1 base and J shed 10 bases, with 7 bases lying between them. This CDR3 is built from 11 residues. The germline V gene has CDR1 MNHNS and CDR2 SASEGT. The CDR3 DNA follows: TGTGCCAGCAGTGAAGATAGAGGAGCTTTCTTT. Translated, it gives CASSEDRGAFF.

In this sample, this clone turned up once. The J gene is TRBJ2-1, the V gene TRBV19, with TRBD2 as a possible D gene (6 bases). The CDR3 loop spans 15 amino acids. The germline V gene encodes CDR1 LNHDA and CDR2 SQIVND (reference sequence). Deletions cut 6 bases from V and 2 bases from J, with 14 bases between. This chain's CDR3 is CASRALAVTYNEQFF. The CDR3 nucleotides are TGTGCCAGTAGGGCATTAGCGGTCACCTACAATGAGCAGTTCTTC.

This clone occurred once. The chain is built from TRBV11-2 and TRBJ2-1, with D perhaps TRBD2 (6 bases). Germline CDR1 reads SGHAT; CDR2 reads FQNNGV. This CDR3 region has 14 residues. The V end lost 5 bases, the J end lost 6 bases, and 14 bases lay between the germline ends. This chain's CDR3 is CASSNRRGGNEQFF. CDR3 nucleotide sequence: TGTGCCAGCAGCAACCGGAGGGGCGGCAATGAGCAGTTCTTC.

The J gene is TRBJ1-3, the V gene TRBV18, with D perhaps TRBD1 (5 bases). Germline V gene lookup returns CDR1 KGHSH and CDR2 LQKENI. Between the trimmed V and J ends, which lost 4 bases and 4 bases, there was a span of 17 bases. The CDR3 extends over 16 amino acids. The CDR3 reads CASSRDTGLEGNTIYF. CDR3 nucleotides: TGTGCCAGCTCACGAGATACAGGACTCGAAGGAAACACCATATATTTT.

This clone was counted a few times. This chain links TRBV20-1 with TRBJ1-1; D unclear. CDR1 and CDR2 (germline): DFQATT, SNEGSKA (reference sequence). The CDR3 consists of 11 residues. Trimming took 1 base from V and 3 from J, leaving 3 bases between them. CDR3 DNA sequence: TGCAGTGCTAGAGTTGACACTGAAGCTTTCTTT. This encodes CSARVDTEAFF.

J is TRBJ2-5 and V is TRBV2, with D maybe TRBD1 (5 bases). The germline V gene encodes CDR1 SNHLY and CDR2 FYNNEI. V was trimmed by 1 base and J by 0 bases, leaving 6 bases between them. The CDR3 consists of 14 residues. The CDR3 here is CASSEGQYQETQYF. In DNA form, the CDR3 reads TGTGCCAGCAGTGAAGGACAGTACCAAGAGACCCAGTACTTC.

This sequence joins TRBV27 and TRBJ1-2; TRBD1 matches 7 bases. The CDR3 runs 14 residues. J lost 4 bases, V lost 5 bases, and 7 bases had no gene match. CDR1 and CDR2 (germline): MNHEY, SMNVEV (reference sequence). In DNA, the CDR3 is TGTGCCAGCAGTCCGGACAGGTCGGGCTATGGCTACACCTTC. Protein product: CASSPDRSGYGYTF.

In this sample, this clone turned up a few times. The chain employs TRBV21-1 and TRBJ2-7; whether TRBD2, the table's D call, matches the DNA was not checked. TRBV21-1 is a documented pseudogene. The CDR3 totals 16 residues. The CDR3 DNA is TGTGCCAGCAGCAAAGCCGTCCCCCTGAGCTCCTACGAGCAGTACTTC. It translates to CASSKAVPLSSYEQYF.

DNA of the CDR3: TGTGCCAGCAGCGTAGTGGGGGAGACCCAGTACTTC. Translating gives CASSVVGETQYF. This chain uses TRBV9 with TRBJ2-5, with D uncertain. V dropped 0 bases and J dropped 5 bases, with 5 bases sitting between them. CDR1 is SGDLS and CDR2 is YYNGEE in the germline V gene. This CDR3 has 12 amino acids.

The chain links TRBV30 to TRBJ2-3, with D perhaps assigned TRBD1 or TRBD2 (5 bases each). Germline loops: CDR1 GTSNPN, CDR2 SVGIG (reference sequence). The CDR3 consists of 15 residues. In nucleotides, the CDR3 is TGTGCTTCCCGGGGACGGAATTCCCCCACAGATACGCAGTATTTT. Translation: CASRGRNSPTDTQYF.

This chain joins TRBV7-9 and TRBJ1-2; D unresolved. Trimming took 1 base from V and 8 from J, leaving 5 bases between them. The CDR3 is 11 residues long. Germline assignment: CDR1 SEHNR and CDR2 FQNEAQ (reference sequence). The CDR3 nucleotides are TGTGCCAGCAGCTTAGACAGAGGCTACACCTTC. This codes for CASSLDRGYTF.

This clone occurred once. The chain recombines TRBV2 with TRBJ2-3; TRBD2 matches 13 bases. V was clipped by 6 bases and J by 6 bases; unmatched bases: 6. The CDR3 covers 15 residues. Germline loops: CDR1 SNHLY, CDR2 FYNNEI. The CDR3 here is CASRLAGGAVDTQYF. The DNA for the CDR3 is TGTGCCAGCAGACTAGCGGGGGGGGCTGTGGATACGCAGTATTTT.

The rearrangement links TRBV14 to TRBJ2-1, with TRBD2 matching over 8 bases. V was pared by 3 bases and J by 3 bases, with 10 bases of the junction left unmatched. This CDR3 is 17 amino acids long. Germline CDR1 reads SGHDN; CDR2 reads FVKESK. The CDR3, as DNA: TGTGCCAGCAGCCAGGCCGCAGGGACTAGTCGCTACAATGAGCAGTTCTTC. This sequence encodes CASSQAAGTSRYNEQFF.

The V and J genes are TRBV27 and TRBJ1-4, with D hard to call. CDR3 size: 13 residues. The ends were cut back, 2 bases at V and 11 bases at J, with 12 bases in the middle. Germline CDR1 is MNHEY and CDR2 is SMNVEV (reference sequence). CDR3 bases: TGTGCCAGCAGTTTACAAAATTCGGGGAAACTGTTTTTT. Protein sequence: CASSLQNSGKLFF.

Details on this clone: The DNA is left out, because the CDR3 cannot be placed on it with certainty; the CDR3 is given as TCRdb lists it. The chain joins TRBV27 to TRBJ2-7; TRBD2 is taken as the D call from the table, unchecked against the DNA. The CDR3 extends over 16 residues, inclusive of both ends. Germline CDR1 is MNHEY and CDR2 is SMNVEV (reference sequence). The CDR3 reads CASRPSFLAANYEQYF.

In DNA, the CDR3 is TGTGCCAGCAGTTTAACCCACACCCGGGCGGGTTATGGCTACACCTTC. The encoded protein is CASSLTHTRAGYGYTF. This chain joins TRBV28 and TRBJ1-2; D uncertain. The length of the CDR3 is 16 residues. Trimming left V 2 bases short and J 5 bases short, with 18 bases between. Per germline, CDR1 MDHEN and CDR2 SYDVKM.

The chain employs TRBV5-1 and TRBJ2-7; 7 nucleotides match TRBD2. The CDR3 spans 14 residues. V shed 3 bases and J 0 bases; nucleotides not matched to a gene: 3. Germline assignment: CDR1 SGHRS and CDR2 YFSETQ. The DNA of the CDR3 is TGCGCCAGCAGCTCGGGACTATCCTCCTACGAGCAGTACTTC. It codes for CASSSGLSSYEQYF.

J is TRBJ2-2 and V is TRBV5-5; D remains unclear. Between the trimmed V and J ends, which lost 3 bases and 7 bases, there was a span of 10 bases. CDR3 length: 13 residues. The V gene's germline CDR1 is SGHKS and CDR2 YYEKEE (reference sequence). CDR3 residues: CASSSLGYGELFF. CDR3 sequence (DNA): TGTGCCAGCAGCTCCTTAGGATACGGGGAGCTGTTTTTT.

The CDR3 here is CASSQDSWSGNTIYF. The CDR3 coding sequence is TGTGCCAGCAGCCAAGATTCATGGTCTGGAAACACCATATATTTT. The genes are TRBV14 and TRBJ1-3; no firm D call. Germline V gives CDR1 SGHDN, CDR2 FVKESK. V was trimmed by 0 bases and J by 1 base, leaving 7 bases between them. The CDR3 sequence is 15 residues long.

A note on this clone: The sample has other DNA sequences that encode this CDR3 too. The V and J genes are TRBV19 and TRBJ1-5; D unresolved. The CDR3 length is 14 residues. The V end lost 3 bases, the J end lost 1 base, and 7 bases lay between the germline ends. The V gene's germline CDR1 is LNHDA and CDR2 SQIVND (reference sequence). CDR3 in DNA: TGTGCCAGTAGTATCGGGCGGAGCAATCAGCCCCAGCATTTT. Encoded protein: CASSIGRSNQPQHF. The variable domain in full, with the rest retrieved from reference TRBV19 and TRBJ1-5, is DGGITQSPKYLFRKEGQNVTLSCEQNLNHDAMYWYRQDPGQGLRLIYYSQIVNDFQKGDIAEGYSVSREKKESFPLTVTSAQKNPTAFYLCASSIGRSNQPQHFGDGTRLSIL.

V usage is TRBV7-2 and J usage is TRBJ2-7; no definite D call. V was cut by 10 bases and J by 4 bases, with 23 bases left in between. Looked up from germline, CDR1 is SGHTA and CDR2 is FQGNSA. The CDR3 totals 15 residues. The chain's CDR3 is CATMYRGSGRYEQYF. The DNA of the CDR3 is TGTGCCACCATGTACCGAGGATCGGGTCGGTACGAGCAGTACTTC.

The V gene is TRBV9, the J gene TRBJ2-3; TRBD2 agrees at 9 bases. CDR1 and CDR2 from the germline V gene are SGDLS and YYNGEE. V dropped 4 bases and J dropped 4; count of bases not matched to a gene: 10. This CDR3 has 16 residues. As DNA, the CDR3 is TGTGCCAGCAGCCCTCGGACTAGCGCCACCCCAGATACGCAGTATTTT. Translation: CASSPRTSATPDTQYF.

The V and J genes are TRBV27 and TRBJ2-7; 8 nucleotides agree with TRBD2. Germline CDR1 and CDR2: MNHEY and SMNVEV (reference sequence). V was pared by 6 bases and J by 5 bases, with 9 bases of the junction left unmatched. This CDR3 is built from 14 residues. CDR3 in amino acids: CASSLTSVRNEQYF. CDR3 nucleotide sequence: TGTGCCAGCAGCTTGACTAGCGTCCGGAACGAGCAGTACTTC.

This clone came up a few times. The chain uses TRBV11-2 and TRBJ1-6; the match to TRBD1 covers 7 bases. In germline, CDR1 is SGHAT, CDR2 FQNNGV. V shed 2 bases and J 7 bases; nucleotides not matched to a gene: 8. This CDR3 is 16 amino acids long. The CDR3 sequence: CASSLLRQGRNSPLHF. DNA of the CDR3: TGTGCCAGCAGCTTACTAAGACAGGGCAGAAATTCACCCCTCCACTTT.